The 9 T cell receptor beta chains listed next were all sequenced from one sample in a study of regulatory T cells in long-lasting Graves disease (dated by TCRdb to the early 2020s). Per the publication, the time point label means: newly diagnosed GD, antithyroid drugs for less than 3 months. For both TCR sequencing and RNA sequencing, RNA was extracted from PBMCs using TRIzol. Libraries were made using multiplex PCR. The sequencer was an Illumina HiSeq 4000. iRepertoire HTBI primers and Arm-PCR amplification of CDR3 regions were used to construct TCR beta libraries. TCRdb passed the public sequencing reads through fastp at Q25 and MiXCR, retaining productive beta sequences. Entries that share a CDR3 protein sequence are merged under the most common genes and DNA. Recorded for this sample are hundreds of thousands of distinct CDR3 sequences; around 17% of them occurred a single time. The top ten clonotypes cover roughly 30% of the sample.

Another study also made use of these data, one on T cells in Graves' hyperthyroidism and ophthalmopathy.

Sample: peripheral blood mononuclear cells (PBMCs), taken at new diagnosis, from a patient treated with antithyroid drugs. These receptors were taken from a man aged 35 to 55 with Graves disease. Donor details come from another sample of the same person, matched by shared clones.

The J gene is TRBJ2-3, the V gene TRBV9, with D perhaps TRBD2 (6 bases). The CDR3 runs to 14 residues. The V and J ends lost 4 bases and 2 bases respectively, with 11 bases between them. Germline loops: CDR1 SGDLS, CDR2 YYNGEE. The CDR3 loop reads CASSIRGTTDTQYF. The CDR3 DNA is TGTGCCAGCAGCATACGCGGGACCACAGATACGCAGTATTTT.

This clonotype was observed many times. The V gene is TRBV7-2, the J gene TRBJ2-2, with 7 nucleotides matching TRBD1. There are 15 residues in the CDR3. V lost 5 bases, J lost 0 bases, and 3 bases stayed unmatched. CDR1 is SGHTA, CDR2 FQGNSA, per germline. The CDR3 loop is CASSPTGTNTGELFF. The CDR3 DNA reads TGTGCCAGCAGCCCGACAGGGACGAACACCGGGGAGCTGTTTTTT.

This clonotype appeared many times. The genes are TRBV28 and TRBJ2-7, with D perhaps TRBD1 or TRBD2 (6 bases each). This CDR3 comprises 13 residues. V was cut by 10 bases and J by 4 bases, with 17 bases left in between. CDR1 and CDR2 (germline): MDHEN, SYDVKM. The CDR3 loop is CATQIPGAYEQYF. CDR3 sequence (DNA): TGTGCCACCCAGATCCCGGGGGCTTACGAGCAGTACTTC. The full variable domain, in which reference TRBV28 and TRBJ2-7 provide the parts outside the CDR3, is DVKVTQSSRYLVKRTGEKVFLECVQDMDHENMFWYRQDPGLGLRLIYFSYDVKMKEKGDIPEGYSVSREKKERFSLILESASTNQTSMYLCATQIPGAYEQYFGPGTRLTVT.

At least ten counts were recorded for this clonotype. The CDR3 here is CASTRVGQGVETQYF. In DNA, the CDR3 is TGTGCCAGCACCAGAGTGGGACAGGGGGTTGAGACCCAGTACTTC. The chain joins TRBV6-2 or TRBV6-3 to TRBJ2-5, with 11 bases that match TRBD1. Germline-derived CDR1 and CDR2 are MNHEY and SVGEGT. The length of the CDR3 is 15 residues. Trimming at V came to 7 bases and at J to 5 bases, leaving 9 bases not matched to a gene.

As concerns this clonotype: Since a far larger clone is one base different, this is likely a read error. CDR3 sequence: CSARDRVTGGYEQFF. The CDR3 region has the DNA TGCAGTGCTAGAGATCGGGTGACAGGGGGCTACGAGCAGTTCTTC. The V gene is TRBV20-1, the J gene TRBJ2-1; 10 nucleotides match TRBD1. The germline CDR1 and CDR2 sequences are DFQATT and SNEGSKA (reference sequence). V was clipped by 0 bases and J by 10 bases; unmatched bases: 9. CDR3 length: 15 amino acids.

CDR3 loop: CASSPGASGGEQYF. CDR3 sequence (DNA): TGTGCCAGCTCACCAGGAGCTAGCGGGGGCGAGCAGTACTTC. The chain is built from TRBV18 and TRBJ2-7; 10 nucleotides align to TRBD2. Trimming cost V 2 bases and J 6 bases; bases outside gene matches: 4. Germline CDR1 KGHSH, CDR2 LQKENI. There are 14 residues in the CDR3. The entire variable domain, with the rest obtained from reference TRBV18 and TRBJ2-7, is as follows: NAGVMQNPRHLVRRRGQEARLRCSPMKGHSHVYWYRQLPEEGLKFMVYLQKENIIDESGMPKERFSAEFPKEGPSILRIQQVVRGDSAAYFCASSPGASGGEQYFGPGTRLTVT.

This rearrangement joins TRBV28 to TRBJ1-5, with D perhaps TRBD1 (5 bases). This CDR3 spans 16 amino acids. Trimming took off 3 bases at V and 0 bases at J, with 12 bases between the two ends. Germline lookup yields CDR1 MDHEN and CDR2 SYDVKM. This CDR3 is CASSFRQPNSNQPQHF. For the CDR3, the DNA is TGTGCCAGCAGTTTCCGACAGCCCAATAGCAATCAGCCCCAGCATTTT.

This clonotype has a count of ten or more. The chain combines TRBV5-4 with TRBJ2-3; D unresolved. The CDR3 runs to 14 residues. Trimming pared 6 bases from V and 0 bases from J, leaving 11 bases between. Germline values: CDR1 SGHNT, CDR2 YYREEE (reference sequence). CDR3 loop: CASTLGFSTDTQYF. CDR3 DNA sequence: TGTGCCAGCACTTTGGGATTTAGCACAGATACGCAGTATTTT.

This clonotype was counted ten times or more. The rearrangement links TRBV7-2 to TRBJ2-5, with D possibly matching TRBD2 (6 bases). This CDR3 is 15 amino acids long. V lost 1 base and J 5 bases, leaving 14 bases between the germline ends. The germline V gene encodes CDR1 SGHTA and CDR2 FQGNSA. The CDR3 bases are TGTGCCAGCAGCTTAGTGACGGGGACTTGGGAGACCCAGTACTTC. Protein product: CASSLVTGTWETQYF.